The 27 T cell receptor beta chains in this list originate from one sample, sequenced in a study of T cell changes during pregnancy in multiple sclerosis. Assay: immunoSEQ multiplex PCR; the TCRdb copy retains only in-frame clones and omits some. The data hold tens of thousands of clones, with approximately 92% observed a single time. The sequencing used CD4+ T cells from peripheral blood mononuclear cells, collected after pregnancy. Receptor source: a female donor in good health, enrolled as a control in a pregnancy study.

J is TRBJ1-5 and V is TRBV6-1; D uncertain. Germline V gene data show CDR1 as MNHNS and CDR2 as SASEGT. This CDR3 has 13 residues. V was trimmed by 9 bases and J by 6 bases, leaving 15 bases between them. The CDR3 DNA sequence: TGTGCCAGTACTGAGACCACGGGTCAGCCCCAGCATTTT. It is translated as CASTETTGQPQHF.

The gene calls are TRBV27 and TRBJ2-7; TRBD2 aligns across 8 bases. Germline V lookup: CDR1 MNHEY, CDR2 SMNVEV (reference sequence). The length of the CDR3 is 15 residues. V shed 5 bases and J 5 bases; nucleotides not matched to a gene: 11. The CDR3 nucleotides read TGTGCCAGCAGTCCCCGACTAGCGCTACACGACGAGCAGTACTTC. Translating it yields CASSPRLALHDEQYF.

V is TRBV5-4 and J is TRBJ2-1; 15 bases are a match to TRBD2. The length of the CDR3 is 16 residues. The V and J ends lost 4 bases and 7 bases, in that order; junction bases with no gene match: 6. The germline gives CDR1 SGHNT, CDR2 YYREEE (reference sequence). The CDR3 region is CASSGTGTSGRNEQFF. The CDR3 DNA is TGTGCCAGCAGCGGTACCGGGACTAGCGGGAGGAATGAGCAGTTCTTC.

The V gene is TRBV6-1, the J gene TRBJ2-7; D might be TRBD1 (6 bases). Trimming removed 1 base at V and 8 bases at J, with 12 bases between. The CDR3 is 13 residues long. The germline gives CDR1 MNHNS, CDR2 SASEGT. The CDR3 region is CASSEGTGFKQYF. The DNA of the CDR3 is TGTGCCAGCAGTGAAGGCACAGGGTTTAAGCAGTACTTC.

V is TRBV27 and J is TRBJ2-5, with D maybe TRBD2 (6 bases). The germline V gene has CDR1 MNHEY and CDR2 SMNVEV (reference sequence). The CDR3 is made up of 14 amino acids. Deletions cut 1 base from V and 3 bases from J, with 9 bases between. The CDR3 coding sequence is TGTGCCAGCAGTTTATATGCTAGCGAAGAGACCCAGTACTTC. Translation gives CASSLYASEETQYF.

The V call is TRBV4-3, the J call TRBJ2-2; 7 bases map to TRBD1. This CDR3 has 17 amino acids. The germline V gene encodes CDR1 LGHNA and CDR2 YSLEER. After removal of 1 base from V and 6 bases from J, the junction contained 11 bases not matched to a gene. The CDR3 coding sequence is TGCGCCAGCAGCCAAGGAGGGGGACAGTACCCCCCCGGGGAGCTGTTTTTT. Translation: CASSQGGGQYPPGELFF.

This clone was found once. Here the CDR3 reads CASSNGGEQFF. The DNA of the CDR3 is TGCGCCAGCAGCAATGGGGGGGAGCAGTTCTTC. The chain combines TRBV5-1 with TRBJ2-1, with D tentatively TRBD2 (6 bases). The germline gives CDR1 SGHRS, CDR2 YFSETQ. V lost 4 bases and J lost 10, with 9 bases in between. This CDR3 has 11 amino acids. Supplemented by reference TRBV5-1 and TRBJ2-1, the full variable domain reads KAGVTQTPRYLIKTRGQQVTLSCSPISGHRSVSWYQQTPGQGLQFLFEYFSETQRNKGNFPGRFSGRQFSNSRSEMNVSTLELGDSALYLCASSNGGEQFFGPGTRLTVL.

The CDR3 coding sequence is TGTGCCAGTAGTATCCAGGGTCGGGTGGGCATAGATACGCAGTATTTT. Protein: CASSIQGRVGIDTQYF. The chain is built from TRBV19 and TRBJ2-3, with D possibly TRBD1 on 5 matching bases. CDR1 is LNHDA, CDR2 SQIVND, per germline (reference sequence). The CDR3 is 16 amino acids. Trimming took 3 bases from V and 5 from J, leaving 18 bases between them.

V gene TRBV10-2 combines with J gene TRBJ1-2; D is possibly TRBD1 (5 bases). The V end was cut by 1 base, the J end by 3 bases, with 12 bases between. This CDR3 has 15 amino acids. Germline CDR1 and CDR2: WSHSY and SAAADI. This chain's CDR3 is CASSELWGADYGYTF. CDR3 in DNA: TGCGCCAGCAGTGAGTTGTGGGGCGCCGACTATGGCTACACCTTC.

The chain combines TRBV5-8 with TRBJ2-1; D unresolved. V lost 4 bases to trimming and J lost 6 bases, with 5 bases between them. Germline values: CDR1 SGHTS, CDR2 YDEGEE. This CDR3 is 11 amino acids long. The CDR3 protein is CASSRVNEQFF. CDR3 coding DNA: TGTGCCAGCAGCCGGGTCAATGAGCAGTTCTTC.

This clone was observed a few times. The rearrangement uses TRBV2 and TRBJ1-1; 8 positions agree with TRBD1. The CDR3 spans 13 residues. V dropped 9 bases and J dropped 4; count of bases not matched to a gene: 7. Germline CDR1 SNHLY, CDR2 FYNNEI. This chain's CDR3 is CASTGQDFTEAFF. The CDR3 nucleotides are TGTGCCAGTACGGGACAGGATTTCACTGAAGCTTTCTTT.

The chain has TRBV6-1 and TRBJ2-2; 9 nucleotides align to TRBD2. The CDR3 sequence is 19 residues long. With 1 base clipped from V and 6 bases from J, the junction kept 15 bases outside the gene matches. The germline V gene has CDR1 MNHNS and CDR2 SASEGT. The CDR3 DNA reads TGTGCCAGCAGTGAAGGGGCTAGCGGGATAGCGTCGGGTGCCGGGGAGCTGTTTTTT. Protein: CASSEGASGIASGAGELFF.

This chain uses TRBV19 with TRBJ2-7; TRBD1 matches at 11 bases. This CDR3 is built from 16 residues. V was clipped by 9 bases and J by 7 bases; unmatched bases: 17. The germline gives CDR1 LNHDA, CDR2 SQIVND (reference sequence). In DNA, the CDR3 is TGTGCCAGCCAAAGCCGGACAGGGGGCCCGGGTGGGGAGCAGTACTTC. This translates into CASQSRTGGPGGEQYF.

V and J are TRBV13 and TRBJ2-3; possibly TRBD2 for D (6 bases). This CDR3 contains 14 residues. Germline CDR1 reads PRHDT; CDR2 reads FYEKMQ (reference sequence). V lost 0 bases, J lost 3 bases, and 7 bases lay in between. This chain's CDR3 is CASSLGGTTDTQYF. The CDR3 DNA reads TGTGCCAGCAGCTTAGGGGGGACTACAGATACGCAGTATTTT.

The genes are TRBV5-1 and TRBJ2-2; 8 nucleotides line up with TRBD1. With 5 bases clipped from V and 5 bases from J, the junction kept 14 bases outside the gene matches. The CDR3 is 17 residues long. CDR1 SGHRS and CDR2 YFSETQ come from the germline V gene. CDR3 bases: TGCGCCAGCAGTTTAACAGCAGGGGGCATGGGAACCGGGGAGCTGTTTTTT. Translated: CASSLTAGGMGTGELFF.

The chain couples TRBV5-1 to TRBJ2-1, with TRBD2 matching 15 bases. The CDR3 totals 17 residues. Germline assignment: CDR1 SGHRS and CDR2 YFSETQ. V was pared by 4 bases and J by 1 base, with 3 bases of the junction left unmatched. CDR3 region: CASSGLAGGLSYNEQFF. The DNA of the CDR3 is TGCGCCAGCAGCGGACTAGCGGGGGGGCTGTCCTACAATGAGCAGTTCTTC.

This chain links TRBV11-3 with TRBJ1-6, with TRBD1 identical over 10 bases. Germline V gene sequence: CDR1 SGHNT, CDR2 YENEEA. J gave up 13 bases and V 5 bases, and 14 bases lay outside the gene matches. There are 16 residues in the CDR3. Here the CDR3 reads CASSAGSGTGETPLHF. The CDR3 DNA reads TGTGCCAGCAGCGCAGGATCCGGGACAGGGGAAACCCCCCTCCACTTT.

This clone was detected only once. V usage is TRBV20-1 and J usage is TRBJ1-2; tentative D call: TRBD1 (5 bases). The CDR3 spans 10 residues. V was clipped by 5 bases and J by 7 bases, with 8 bases between them. The germline CDR1 and CDR2 sequences are DFQATT and SNEGSKA (reference sequence). CDR3 loop: CSAPGGGYTF. For the CDR3, the DNA is TGCAGTGCTCCGGGGGGTGGCTACACCTTC.

V is TRBV5-1 and J is TRBJ2-7, with 14 nucleotides matching TRBD2. The germline CDR1 and CDR2 sequences are SGHRS and YFSETQ. The CDR3 loop spans 15 amino acids. V trimming: 2 bases; J trimming: 5 bases; junction bases outside the gene matches: 3. CDR3 protein: CASSLGTSGGHEQYF. In nucleotides, the CDR3 is TGCGCCAGCAGCTTAGGGACTAGCGGGGGACACGAGCAGTACTTC.

The chain joins TRBV19 to TRBJ1-4, with D possibly TRBD1 on 5 matching bases. CDR1 LNHDA and CDR2 SQIVND come from the germline V gene (reference sequence). V shed 6 bases and J shed 8 bases, with 16 bases lying between them. The CDR3 is made up of 14 amino acids. The CDR3 loop reads CASRVDNRREKLFF. The CDR3 DNA reads TGTGCCAGTAGGGTGGACAACCGGCGGGAAAAACTGTTTTTT.

This rearrangement joins TRBV19 to TRBJ2-7, with D tentatively TRBD2 (5 bases). The length of the CDR3 is 12 residues. V lost 1 base to trimming and J lost 10 bases, with 11 bases between them. Germline CDR1 is LNHDA and CDR2 is SQIVND (reference sequence). CDR3 DNA sequence: TGTGCCAGTAGTATAGGTCTCGGGGAACAGTACTTC. Amino acid sequence: CASSIGLGEQYF.

The CDR3 protein is CASSLGGSGFSGNTIYF. CDR3 bases: TGTGCCAGCAGCTTAGGGGGTTCAGGGTTCTCTGGAAACACCATATATTTT. The rearrangement links TRBV7-8 to TRBJ1-3, with D tentatively TRBD1 (5 bases). Trimming pared 1 base from V and 0 bases from J, leaving 13 bases between. CDR3 size: 17 residues. Looked up from germline, CDR1 is SGHVS and CDR2 is FQNEAQ. The complete variable domain, with remaining parts taken from reference TRBV7-8 and TRBJ1-3, reads GAGVSQSPRYKVAKRGQDVALRCDPISGHVSLFWYQQALGQGPEFLTYFQNEAQLDKSGLPSDRFFAERPEGSVSTLKIQRTQQEDSAVYLCASSLGGSGFSGNTIYFGEGSWLTVV.

The chain joins TRBV15 to TRBJ2-7; D might be TRBD1 (6 bases). The CDR3 is 12 amino acids. The V end lost 4 bases, the J end lost 6 bases, and 10 bases lay between the germline ends. CDR1 and CDR2 from the germline V gene are LNHNV and YYDKDF (reference sequence). CDR3 loop: CATSKQGSEQYF. CDR3 nucleotide sequence: TGTGCCACCAGCAAACAGGGATCCGAGCAGTACTTC.

J is TRBJ2-7 and V is TRBV18; 7 positions agree with TRBD2. The CDR3 contains 13 residues. The germline V gene has CDR1 KGHSH and CDR2 LQKENI. With V trimmed by 6 bases and J by 2 bases, 4 bases remained unmatched. In DNA form, the CDR3 reads TGTGCCAGCTCTCTCCGGGAGGCCTACGAGCAGTACTTC. This codes for CASSLREAYEQYF.

The CDR3 reads CASSLGTASSSEQFF. CDR3 in DNA: TGTGCCAGCAGCTTAGGGACTGCTAGCTCAAGTGAGCAGTTCTTC. The chain combines TRBV5-4 with TRBJ2-1; possible D gene TRBD2, 6 bases. CDR1 and CDR2 from the germline V gene are SGHNT and YYREEE (reference sequence). This CDR3 is 15 amino acids long. The V end lost 2 bases, the J end lost 9 bases, and 18 bases lay between the germline ends. The complete variable domain, with remaining parts taken from reference TRBV5-4 and TRBJ2-1, reads ETGVTQSPTHLIKTRGQQVTLRCSSQSGHNTVSWYQQALGQGPQFIFQYYREEENGRGNFPPRFSGLQFPNYSSELNVNALELDDSALYLCASSLGTASSSEQFFGPGTRLTVL.

The chain employs TRBV27 and TRBJ1-1; D is perhaps TRBD1 (6 bases). Germline lookup yields CDR1 MNHEY and CDR2 SMNVEV (reference sequence). V was pared by 6 bases and J by 1 base, with 15 bases between. CDR3 length: 15 amino acids. The CDR3 protein is CASRPQGGQNTEAFF. The CDR3 DNA reads TGTGCCAGCAGACCACAGGGAGGGCAGAACACTGAAGCTTTCTTT.

This chain joins TRBV18 and TRBJ1-3; no reliable D call. V was shortened by 3 bases and J by 2 bases, with 11 bases between the two germline ends. Germline values: CDR1 KGHSH, CDR2 LQKENI. This CDR3 comprises 15 residues. The CDR3 reads CASSPGGRAGNTIYF. CDR3 nucleotides: TGTGCCAGCTCACCGGGAGGGCGTGCTGGAAACACCATATATTTT.